Following are 21 T cell receptor beta chains from one sample sequenced in a study of blood T cell repertoires in COVID-19. Repertoires were generated with immunoSEQ multiplex PCR, while TCRdb's copy carries only in-frame clones and drops some. The table includes some 390,000 clones, 75% to 90% detected once. Material: peripheral blood. These receptors all come from a woman aged 40 to 50 with COVID-19, enrolled during active disease.

The rearrangement links TRBV27 to TRBJ2-1; the match to TRBD2 covers 10 bases. The CDR3 contains 14 residues. V lost 6 bases and J lost 9; bases outside the gene matches: 8. The V gene's germline CDR1 is MNHEY and CDR2 SMNVEV (reference sequence). As DNA, the CDR3 is TGTGCCAGCAGCCTAGTAAAGCGGGAGGGTGAGCAGTTCTTC. Translating gives CASSLVKREGEQFF.

The chain employs TRBV19 and TRBJ2-3; 7 positions match TRBD1. The CDR3 totals 13 residues. The J segment lost 0 bases and the V segment lost 10 bases, leaving 4 bases of the junction unmatched. The germline CDR1 and CDR2 sequences are LNHDA and SQIVND (reference sequence). The DNA for the CDR3 is TGTGCCATTCGACAGGGAAGCACAGATACGCAGTATTTT. Its translation: CAIRQGSTDTQYF.

The chain couples TRBV10-3 to TRBJ1-2, with TRBD1 matching over 8 bases. The V gene end was trimmed by 9 bases and the J gene end by 3 bases; junction bases not matched to a gene: 3. Germline values: CDR1 ENHRY, CDR2 SYGVKD. This CDR3 is 12 amino acids long. The CDR3 sequence: CAIQTGDYGYTF. The CDR3 bases are TGTGCCATTCAGACAGGGGACTATGGCTACACCTTC.

The gene calls are TRBV6-6 and TRBJ1-3; tentatively, D is TRBD1 (5 bases). Germline loops: CDR1 MNHNY, CDR2 SVGAGI (reference sequence). The V gene lost 6 bases and the J gene lost 0 bases, with 9 bases spanning the gap. This CDR3 is 14 amino acids long. In DNA, the CDR3 is TGTGCCAGCAGCGACAGTCTCTCTGGAAACACCATATATTTT. It translates to CASSDSLSGNTIYF.

This clone occurred once. The chain carries TRBV29-1 and TRBJ1-1; D remains unclear. The CDR3 consists of 13 residues. Deletions cut 6 bases from V and 4 bases from J, with 15 bases between. Germline V CDR1 and CDR2: SQVTM, ANQGSEA. The chain's CDR3 is CSVPSLSGTEAFF. The DNA for the CDR3 is TGCAGCGTCCCCTCCCTTAGCGGCACTGAAGCTTTCTTT.

This clone was seen only a few times. V gene TRBV9 combines with J gene TRBJ1-1, with 8 bases identical to TRBD1. V was clipped by 0 bases and J by 6 bases; unmatched bases: 4. This CDR3 is 14 amino acids long. Looked up from germline, CDR1 is SGDLS and CDR2 is YYNGEE. The CDR3 DNA is TGTGCCAGCAGCGTAGGGACAGGGTTCCCTGAAGCTTTCTTT. The encoded protein is CASSVGTGFPEAFF.

As to this clone: A junction boundary mismatches the germline segment, possibly from a read error. The chain links TRBV30 to TRBJ1-2, with D hard to call. The germline CDR1 and CDR2 sequences are GTSNPN and SVGIG (reference sequence). The CDR3 runs 13 residues. The CDR3 region has the DNA TGTGCCCGGAGCGAGGACTACATCTATGGCTACACCTTC. Protein sequence: CARSEDYIYGYTF.

This sequence joins TRBV6-1 and TRBJ1-6; D call uncertain. Germline V gene lookup returns CDR1 MNHNS and CDR2 SASEGT. CDR3 length: 15 residues. V was clipped by 2 bases and J by 10 bases, with 15 bases between them. The CDR3: CASSEKGLGSSPLHF. The CDR3 bases are TGTGCCAGCAGTGAAAAAGGGCTAGGGAGCTCACCCCTCCACTTT.

The chain is built from TRBV27 and TRBJ2-1; 10 bases match TRBD1. The J segment lost 6 bases and the V segment lost 5 bases, leaving 4 bases of the junction unmatched. Germline values: CDR1 MNHEY, CDR2 SMNVEV (reference sequence). The CDR3 is 14 amino acids. CDR3 in amino acids: CASSGWTGGNEQFF. The CDR3 DNA reads TGTGCCAGCAGTGGATGGACAGGGGGCAATGAGCAGTTCTTC.

V and J are TRBV4-2 and TRBJ1-5; 12 nucleotides agree with TRBD1. The CDR3 sequence is 20 residues long. Trimming removed 0 bases from V and 7 bases from J; junction bases left unmatched: 16. Germline CDR1 is LGHNA and CDR2 is YNFKEQ. Here the CDR3 reads CASSQEAGPRWGTGGQPQHF. For the CDR3, the DNA is TGTGCCAGCAGCCAAGAGGCGGGCCCCCGGTGGGGGACAGGGGGCCAGCCCCAGCATTTT.

The chain is built from TRBV7-9 and TRBJ2-3; weak D call: TRBD2 (6 bases). There are 15 residues in the CDR3. The germline V gene has CDR1 SEHNR and CDR2 FQNEAQ (reference sequence). V was cut by 5 bases and J by 0 bases, with 12 bases left in between. The CDR3 nucleotides read TGTGCCAGCAGCCGAAGCGGGCCCAGCACAGATACGCAGTATTTT. Residues: CASSRSGPSTDTQYF.

V usage is TRBV4-3 and J usage is TRBJ1-1; maybe TRBD1 (5 bases). Trimming stripped 0 bases from V and 6 bases from J, with 11 bases between. CDR1 and CDR2 (germline): LGHNA, YSLEER. The CDR3 covers 14 residues. CDR3 region: CASSQDGRGAEAFF. The CDR3 DNA is TGCGCCAGCAGCCAAGATGGAAGGGGCGCTGAAGCTTTCTTT.

V and J are TRBV6-2 or TRBV6-3 and TRBJ2-7, with a possible D match to TRBD2 (5 bases). Trimming left V 5 bases short and J 1 base short, with 9 bases between. The length of the CDR3 is 13 residues. Germline V gene sequence: CDR1 MNHEY, CDR2 SVGEGT. The CDR3 protein is CASSTLDSYEQYF. CDR3 in DNA: TGTGCCAGCAGTACACTAGATTCCTACGAGCAGTACTTC.

CDR3 sequence: CSVLNLRGEGGTEAFF. For the CDR3, the DNA is TGCAGCGTTTTAAACCTTCGGGGGGAGGGTGGCACTGAAGCTTTCTTT. The gene calls are TRBV29-1 and TRBJ1-1; the D gene is possibly TRBD1 (5 bases). Germline V gene data show CDR1 as SQVTM and CDR2 as ANQGSEA. Trimming took off 5 bases at V and 4 bases at J, with 23 bases between the two ends. The CDR3 spans 16 residues. The variable domain in full, with the rest retrieved from reference TRBV29-1 and TRBJ1-1, is SAVISQKPSRDICQRGTSLTIQCQVDSQVTMMFWYRQQPGQSLTLIATANQGSEATYESGFVIDKFPISRPNLTFSTLTVSNMSPEDSSIYLCSVLNLRGEGGTEAFFGQGTRLTVV.

This chain links TRBV28 with TRBJ1-2, with D uncertain. The CDR3 extends over 16 amino acids. The V end was cut by 8 bases, the J end by 3 bases, with 22 bases between. Germline CDR1 MDHEN, CDR2 SYDVKM. For the CDR3, the DNA is TGTGCCAGCCTGGCCCCCGGCGGGGAGGGCTACTATGGCTACACCTTC. It codes for CASLAPGGEGYYGYTF.

This chain joins TRBV5-1 and TRBJ1-1; TRBD1 might be the D (6 bases). The V end was cut by 4 bases, the J end by 1 base, with 14 bases between. Germline assignment: CDR1 SGHRS and CDR2 YFSETQ. The CDR3 is 15 residues long. This chain's CDR3 is CASSGEQGGNTEAFF. For the CDR3, the DNA is TGCGCCAGCAGCGGGGAACAGGGCGGGAACACTGAAGCTTTCTTT.

The chain joins TRBV7-2 to TRBJ2-1, with 10 positions matching TRBD2. CDR3 length: 15 amino acids. Per the germline V gene, CDR1 is SGHTA and CDR2 is FQGNSA. V was clipped by 2 bases and J by 10 bases; unmatched bases: 8. The CDR3 reads CASSLRTSGLAEQFF. CDR3 DNA sequence: TGTGCCAGCAGCTTAAGGACTAGCGGTCTAGCGGAGCAGTTCTTC. Full variable domain (missing parts from reference TRBV7-2 and TRBJ2-1): GAGVSQSPSNKVTEKGKDVELRCDPISGHTALYWYRQSLGQGLEFLIYFQGNSAPDKSGLPSDRFSAERTGGSVSTLTIQRTQQEDSAVYLCASSLRTSGLAEQFFGPGTRLTVL.

The V and J genes are TRBV7-6 and TRBJ2-1; D remains unclear. The CDR3 totals 15 residues. V shed 5 bases and J shed 4 bases, with 15 bases lying between them. Germline CDR1 is SGHVS and CDR2 is FNYEAQ. CDR3 region: CASSPVVGRYNEQFF. In DNA form, the CDR3 reads TGTGCCAGCAGCCCCGTGGTGGGCCGGTACAATGAGCAGTTCTTC.

A single count supports this clone. The chain employs TRBV12-3 or TRBV12-4 and TRBJ2-3; 9 bases agree with TRBD2. Trimming cost V 7 bases and J 6 bases; bases outside gene matches: 5. This CDR3 is 13 amino acids long. The CDR3 sequence is CASMGGRVDTQYF. CDR3 nucleotides: TGTGCCAGCATGGGCGGGAGGGTGGATACGCAGTATTTT.

The chain couples TRBV14 to TRBJ1-2; 8 nucleotides align to TRBD1. Germline CDR1 is SGHDN and CDR2 is FVKESK. Germline trimming cut 4 bases from V and 5 bases from J; bases unmatched to any gene: 15. There are 17 residues in the CDR3. CDR3 in amino acids: CASSPKTRTGGQYGYTF. CDR3 nucleotides: TGTGCCAGCAGCCCCAAGACGAGAACAGGGGGGCAATATGGCTACACCTTC.

The chain recombines TRBV5-5 with TRBJ1-1; weak D call: TRBD1 (5 bases). The CDR3 has 15 amino acids. Germline V gives CDR1 SGHKS, CDR2 YYEKEE (reference sequence). V dropped 0 bases and J dropped 5 bases, with 14 bases sitting between them. The CDR3 nucleotides are TGTGCCAGCAGCTTGGGCCCTCAGGGTGGTACTGAAGCTTTCTTT. It codes for CASSLGPQGGTEAFF.